This TCR beta chain originates from a study of T cells in Graves' hyperthyroidism and ophthalmopathy. On the study more broadly: The initial diagnosis was the point when peripheral blood was collected, ahead of any treatment.

The germline V and J ends were trimmed by 7 bases and 2 bases, with 6 bases remaining between them. This CDR3 is 11 amino acids long. Looked up from germline, CDR1 is MNHEY and CDR2 is SVGEGT. The source material, RNA transcripts, was used to amplify TCR beta CDR3 regions. A set of HTBI primers served as the primers for a first-round RT-PCR of the TCR CDR3. TCRdb itself ran the multiplex PCR reads through MiXCR, one entry per CDR3 protein. The table includes about 640,000 distinct CDR3 sequences, less than 25% detected once. This clonotype showed up just a few times. Each ophthalmopathy patient scored at least 3 on the Clinical Activity Score and at least 4 on NOSPECS grade, with duration under 3 months. Based on clinical symptoms, serum thyroxine and TRAb, thyroid ultrasound and orbital computed tomography, diagnoses were reached.

The TCR comes from a man between 25 and 39 years old with Graves' ophthalmopathy. The sequencing sample was made of blood. This rearrangement joins TRBV6-2 or TRBV6-3 to TRBJ2-7; D is unclear. This chain's CDR3 is CASKETYEQYF. CDR3 DNA sequence: TGTGCCAGCAAAGAAACCTACGAGCAGTACTTC.